Listed here is a single TCR beta chain. No antigen is known for it. The data originate from a study of T cell responses to AZD1222 COVID-19 vaccine. Study-level results: A mostly white British donor set with more females was recruited, and clonal diversity was possibly underestimated.

Produced via immunoSEQ multiplex PCR; TCRdb's table is partial and in-frame only. The table includes 130,000 or so clones, 70% to 90% detected once. The V end was cut by 1 base, the J end by 12 bases, with 13 bases between. The CDR3 has 13 amino acids. Sequenced here: peripheral blood, sampled on day 0 of AZD1222 vaccination. The clonotype comes from an adult in good health. The gene calls are TRBV12-3 or TRBV12-4 and TRBJ2-1; D unclear. The DNA for the CDR3 is TGTGCCAGCAGTTTAGGTGGGTACGACATGCAGTTCTTC. Its protein product is CASSLGGYDMQFF.